Listed below are T cell receptor beta chains from one sample, sequenced in a study of shared clonotypes between healthy human individuals. Sequencing used immunoSEQ multiplex PCR; TCRdb keeps in-frame clones, though not all of them. The sample has around 1.1 million clones, 75% to 80% seen once. Material for sequencing was memory CD4+ T cells from PBMCs. Receptor source: a young man in good health. Some clones in this sample may be carry-over from other donors' samples. CDR3s include the opening cysteine and the closing phenylalanine or tryptophan. D genes are given only for firm matches. Clone size is given for some rows only: seen once, a few or many times, or a class if the clone is expanded.

>TRBD2|-|TRBV18|TRBJ2-7
TGTGCCAGCCGTAGCGGGTCGGCAGGTGAGGTGCAGTACTTC
CASRSGSAGEVQYF
>-|-|TRBV5-1|TRBJ2-7
TGCGCCAGCAGCTTGCGTACGGGAGTCGGGTACGAGCAGTACTTC
CASSLRTGVGYEQYF
>TRBD1|-|TRBV7-9|TRBJ2-1
TGTGCCAGCAGCTCCTGGACAGGGGACCTCTCCTACAATGAGCAGTTCTTC
CASSSWTGDLSYNEQFF
>TRBD1|once|TRBV6-6|TRBJ2-7
TGTGCCAGCAGCTCCGCCGGGACAGGTTACGAGCAGTACTTC
CASSSAGTGYEQYF
>TRBD1|-|TRBV7-8|TRBJ2-3
TGTGCCAGCAGCTTGGACAGGGCAAGATGGGATAGCACAGATACGCAGTATTTT
CASSLDRARWDSTDTQYF
>-|-|TRBV11-2|TRBJ1-1
TGTGCCAGCAGCTTAGATAGGATCGGGTTGGGAGCTTTCTTT
CASSLDRIGLGAFF
>-|-|TRBV9|TRBJ2-3
TGTGCCAGCAGCGTCGCGAGATCTAGCACAGATACGCAGTATTTT
CASSVARSSTDTQYF
>-|-|TRBV7-6|TRBJ2-6
TGTGCCAGCAGCGATCGTCCTGTGCTTGTGGCCAACGTCCTGACTTTC
CASSDRPVLVANVLTF
>TRBD1|-|TRBV19|TRBJ1-2
TGTGCCAGTAGGAAACCGGGACAGGGACACTATGGCTACACCTTC
CASRKPGQGHYGYTF
>-|-|TRBV4-2|TRBJ2-5
TGTGCCAGCAGCCAATCCCAAGGAGACCAAGAGACCCAGTACTTC
CASSQSQGDQETQYF
>-|-|TRBV28|TRBJ1-1
TGTGCCAGCAGCTCTATGGGGGAAAACACTGAAGCTTTCTTT
CASSSMGENTEAFF
>TRBD2|-|TRBV30|TRBJ2-1
TGTGCCTGGTGGACTAGCGGGAGGGCCAATGAGCAGTTCTTC
CAWWTSGRANEQFF
>-|-|TRBV28|TRBJ2-4
TGTGCCAGCAGTACTCGGACAAGGGGGGACATTCAGTACTTC
CASSTRTRGDIQYF
>-|once|TRBV11-3|TRBJ1-1
TGTGCCAGCAGCATGGCGGGGAGGACTGAAGCTTTCTTT
CASSMAGRTEAFF
>-|-|TRBV5-1|TRBJ2-3
TGCGCCAGCAGCTTGAGGCAAAGCACAGATACGCAGTATTTT
CASSLRQSTDTQYF
>TRBD1|-|TRBV18|TRBJ2-7
TGTGCCAGCTCACCGCTAGGGACAGGGGTCCTTACAGCATACGAGCAGTACTTC
CASSPLGTGVLTAYEQYF
>-|-|TRBV5-6|TRBJ2-3
TGTGCCAGCAGCTTCGGAGGGAAAGCCGCAGATACGCAGTATTTT
CASSFGGKAADTQYF
>TRBD1|-|TRBV5-5|TRBJ2-7
TGTGCCAGCAGCTTGGATCCGGGACAGGGGGCGTCCGAGCAGTACTTC
CASSLDPGQGASEQYF
>-|-|TRBV10-1|TRBJ2-7
TGCGCCAGCAGTGAGCCCCGCCGACAGGACTACGAGCAGTACTTC
CASSEPRRQDYEQYF
>-|many|TRBV30|TRBJ1-4
TGTGCCTGGATGGGCAGGTTTAGCGAAAAACTGTTTTTT
CAWMGRFSEKLFF
>-|-|TRBV5-8|TRBJ1-1
TGTGCCAGCACCCCGTGGGGGGAGGCTGATAGCACTGAAGCTTTCTTT
CASTPWGEADSTEAFF
>TRBD1|-|TRBV4-1|TRBJ1-4
TGCGCCAGCAGCCAAGACCAGGGGGCCAGAGGTGAAAAACTGTTTTTT
CASSQDQGARGEKLFF
>-|-|TRBV27|TRBJ1-1
TGTGCCAGCAGGAGATTTACTGAAGCTTTCTTT
CASRRFTEAFF
>-|-|TRBV27|TRBJ1-1
TGTGCCAGCAGTTTCAGGGACGGCACTGAAGCTTTCTTT
CASSFRDGTEAFF
>-|-|TRBV7-8|TRBJ1-5
TGTGCCAGCAGCTTTCCTGAACGGCCCCAGCATTTT
CASSFPERPQHF
>TRBD1|-|TRBV9|TRBJ1-2
TGTGCCAGCAGAAGATCAGGACAGGTCCCTTCTTCTAACTATGGCTACACCTTC
CASRRSGQVPSSNYGYTF
>-|-|TRBV5-1|TRBJ1-4
TGCGCCAGCAGCCTGGGGACCGGGGAAAAACTGTTTTTT
CASSLGTGEKLFF
>TRBD2|medium-sized|TRBV28|TRBJ2-1
TGTGCCAGCAGTTCCACGATGACTAGCGGGGTCTTC
CASSSTMTSGVF
>TRBD1|-|TRBV19|TRBJ1-4
TGTGCCACCCGGGACAGGGGATCAACTAATGAAAAACTGTTTTTT
CATRDRGSTNEKLFF
>-|-|TRBV6-1|TRBJ2-1
TGTGCCAGCAGTGGATTGGCGAATGAGCAGTTCTTC
CASSGLANEQFF
>-|-|TRBV28|TRBJ1-4
TGTGCCAGCAGCCGTACACAGGGCCTGTTGCGTGAAAAACTGTTTTTT
CASSRTQGLLREKLFF
>-|-|TRBV7-8|TRBJ1-4
TGTGCCAGCAGCTTAGGACAGGCTCATGAAAAACTGTTTTTT
CASSLGQAHEKLFF
>TRBD1|-|TRBV7-7|TRBJ2-7
TGTGCCAGCAGCTTGGGGACAGGGGGCGAGCAGTACTTC
CASSLGTGGEQYF
>-|-|TRBV27|TRBJ2-4
TGTGCCAGCAGCCCCTTATCGGGAGCCAAAAACATTCAGTACTTC
CASSPLSGAKNIQYF
>-|-|TRBV5-1|TRBJ1-3
TGCGCCAGCAGCCCTACAGCCGACTCTGGAAACACCATATATTTT
CASSPTADSGNTIYF
>-|once|TRBV28|TRBJ1-5
TGTGCCAGCAGTTTTGGAGGGGGTGCGGATCAGCCCCAGCATTTT
CASSFGGGADQPQHF
>-|few|TRBV21-1|TRBJ2-7
TGTGCCAGCAGCAAATCAGCAGGTTACAAAATCTACGAGCAGTACTTC
CASSKSAGYKIYEQYF
>-|-|TRBV18|TRBJ2-7
TGTGCCAGCTCACCCGAGGAGGGGTTAGTCGACGAGCAGTACTTC
CASSPEEGLVDEQYF
>-|-|TRBV5-6|TRBJ2-1
TGTGCCAGCAGCTTGGTATCTGTGTTGCATGAGCAGTTCTTC
CASSLVSVLHEQFF
>TRBD1|few|TRBV5-1|TRBJ1-2
TGCGCCAGCAGCCCGGAAGGACAGGGCTATGGCTACACCTTC
CASSPEGQGYGYTF